The 22 T cell receptor beta chains reported below all come from one sample, sequenced in a study of blood T cell repertoires in COVID-19. Sequencing was performed with immunoSEQ multiplex PCR; in TCRdb, only in-frame clones are kept and a portion is missing. The profile shows under 250,000 clones, around 90% of them singletons. The sequenced sample consisted of peripheral blood. These receptors came from a woman between 65 and 79 years old with active or convalescent COVID-19.

The chain is built from TRBV5-5 and TRBJ1-4; 10 bases match TRBD1. Germline CDR1 SGHKS, CDR2 YYEKEE (reference sequence). The CDR3 is 15 amino acids. V was clipped by 5 bases and J by 5 bases; unmatched bases: 6. This CDR3 is CASSFRTGGNEKLFF. Here the CDR3 DNA reads TGTGCCAGCAGTTTTCGGACAGGGGGAAATGAAAAACTGTTTTTT.

As DNA, the CDR3 is TGTGCCAGCAGCTTAGTCAGGGTCGACTATGGCTACACCTTC. As protein: CASSLVRVDYGYTF. The V and J genes are TRBV7-9 and TRBJ1-2; weak D call: TRBD1 (5 bases). The CDR3 is 14 amino acids. V was cut by 1 base and J by 3 bases, with 9 bases left in between. The germline V gene has CDR1 SEHNR and CDR2 FQNEAQ (reference sequence). Full variable domain (missing parts from reference TRBV7-9 and TRBJ1-2): DTGVSQNPRHKITKRGQNVTFRCDPISEHNRLYWYRQTLGQGPEFLTYFQNEAQLEKSRLLSDRFSAERPKGSFSTLEIQRTEQGDSAMYLCASSLVRVDYGYTFGSGTRLTVV.

V and J are TRBV2 and TRBJ2-7, with a weak D call TRBD1 (5 bases). Per the germline V gene, CDR1 is SNHLY and CDR2 is FYNNEI. Trimming shortened V by 3 bases and J by 3 bases, and 9 bases separated the two germline ends. The CDR3 spans 13 residues. CDR3 sequence reads: CASSEQGSYEQYF. The DNA of the CDR3 is TGTGCCAGCAGTGAGCAGGGAAGCTACGAGCAGTACTTC.

The chain combines TRBV3-1 (or the pseudogene TRBV3-2) with TRBJ1-6; D is unresolved. This CDR3 spans 16 amino acids. V dropped 1 base and J dropped 7 bases, with 14 bases sitting between them. Germline assignment: CDR1 LGHDT and CDR2 YNNKEL (reference sequence). CDR3 sequence reads: CASSQAAKNTNSPLHF. The DNA of the CDR3 is TGTGCCAGCAGCCAAGCTGCCAAGAACACGAATTCACCCCTCCACTTT.

This clone was seen just once. The V call is TRBV3-1 (or the pseudogene TRBV3-2), the J call TRBJ1-5; possible D gene TRBD1, 5 bases. The CDR3 consists of 16 residues. Trimming removed 4 bases at V and 4 bases at J, with 17 bases between. CDR1 and CDR2 from the germline V gene are LGHDT and YNNKEL (reference sequence). The CDR3 DNA sequence: TGTGCCAGCAGCCCCAGTAGGGGTGGTAGAAATCAGCCCCAGCATTTT. It specifies CASSPSRGGRNQPQHF.

The chain combines TRBV24-1 with TRBJ2-6; a weak D match, TRBD1 (7 bases). CDR3 length: 19 amino acids. Germline CDR1 is KGHDR and CDR2 is SFDVKD. V was trimmed by 3 bases and J by 0 bases, leaving 17 bases between them. The CDR3 here is CATSDHRGLPPSGANVLTF. For the CDR3, the DNA is TGTGCCACCAGTGATCACAGGGGACTCCCCCCCTCTGGGGCCAACGTCCTGACTTTC.

The chain is built from TRBV19 and TRBJ2-5; TRBD1 agrees at 7 bases. CDR1 and CDR2 (germline): LNHDA, SQIVND (reference sequence). The CDR3 has 14 amino acids. The J segment lost 1 base and the V segment lost 5 bases, leaving 4 bases of the junction unmatched. CDR3 region: CASSPGTVQETQYF. DNA of the CDR3: TGTGCCAGTAGTCCGGGGACAGTCCAAGAGACCCAGTACTTC.

This chain links TRBV19 with TRBJ2-7; 10 nucleotides match TRBD2. This CDR3 is 17 amino acids long. Trimming cost V 0 bases and J 1 base; bases outside gene matches: 6. CDR1 and CDR2 from the germline V gene are LNHDA and SQIVND (reference sequence). The CDR3: CASSIETLAGPSYEQYF. DNA of the CDR3: TGTGCCAGTAGTATAGAGACACTAGCGGGGCCTTCCTACGAGCAGTACTTC.

The rearrangement joins TRBV6-2 or TRBV6-3 to TRBJ2-2; tentatively, D is TRBD1 (6 bases). Germline V gene sequence: CDR1 MNHEY, CDR2 SVGEGT. The CDR3 runs 15 residues. Trimming cost V 2 bases and J 2 bases, with 9 bases left between them. The CDR3 loop is CASSYGGSNTGELFF. The CDR3 DNA reads TGTGCCAGCAGTTACGGGGGCTCCAACACCGGGGAGCTGTTTTTT.

This rearrangement joins TRBV12-3 or TRBV12-4 to TRBJ1-5; D remains unclear. V was trimmed by 4 bases and J by 6 bases, leaving 10 bases between them. This CDR3 comprises 13 residues. CDR3 loop: CASSSDYTQPQHF. The CDR3 region has the DNA TGTGCCAGCAGTTCGGACTATACTCAGCCCCAGCATTTT.

The gene calls are TRBV20-1 and TRBJ2-3; 10 bases map to TRBD2. This CDR3 has 17 amino acids. The germline V gene has CDR1 DFQATT and CDR2 SNEGSKA (reference sequence). V trimming: 3 bases; J trimming: 0 bases; junction bases outside the gene matches: 9. CDR3 coding DNA: TGCAGTGCTAGTCTTAGCGGGGGGTCCTTTAGCACAGATACGCAGTATTTT. Translating gives CSASLSGGSFSTDTQYF.

This chain links TRBV27 with TRBJ1-5; a weak D match, TRBD1 (5 bases). Germline CDR1 reads MNHEY; CDR2 reads SMNVEV (reference sequence). This CDR3 has 15 residues. The V end lost 5 bases, the J end lost 3 bases, and 14 bases lay between the germline ends. The CDR3 DNA is TGTGCCAGCAGTCCAGTCGGGGGACCCAATCAGCCCCAGCATTTT. Amino acids: CASSPVGGPNQPQHF.

V usage is TRBV24-1 and J usage is TRBJ2-7; the D gene is possibly TRBD1 (5 bases). The CDR3 length is 16 residues. V was cut by 3 bases and J by 0 bases, with 14 bases left in between. Germline CDR1 is KGHDR and CDR2 is SFDVKD. The CDR3 loop is CATSDGANSGSYEQYF. Here the CDR3 DNA reads TGTGCCACCAGTGATGGGGCCAACTCCGGCTCCTACGAGCAGTACTTC.

V gene TRBV6-5 combines with J gene TRBJ1-1, with 7 positions matching TRBD1. This CDR3 has 14 amino acids. The germline CDR1 and CDR2 sequences are MNHEY and SVGAGI. Trimming cost V 8 bases and J 6 bases; bases outside gene matches: 12. The CDR3, as DNA: TGTGCCAGCGGGGCTCGGGACAGCCGCTCTGAAGCTTTCTTT. Translated, it gives CASGARDSRSEAFF.

This chain links TRBV23-1 with TRBJ1-1; 7 bases line up with TRBD1. TRBV23-1 is recorded as an ORF, its role being uncertain. The CDR3 is 14 residues long. V was clipped by 6 bases and J by 11 bases; unmatched bases: 15. CDR3 sequence: CASSRDRGEHWAFF. In DNA form, the CDR3 reads TGCGCCAGCAGCCGGGACAGAGGTGAACACTGGGCTTTCTTT.

The rearrangement uses TRBV27 and TRBJ1-4; 8 bases align to TRBD1. Germline V CDR1 and CDR2: MNHEY, SMNVEV (reference sequence). After removal of 5 bases from V and 8 bases from J, the junction contained 7 bases not matched to a gene. The CDR3 runs to 14 residues. CDR3 sequence reads: CASSRRQGNEKLFF. DNA for the CDR3: TGTGCCAGCAGTCGAAGACAGGGGAACGAAAAACTGTTTTTT. The full variable domain, with the rest looked up from reference TRBV27 and TRBJ1-4, is EAQVTQNPRYLITVTGKKLTVTCSQNMNHEYMSWYRQDPGLGLRQIYYSMNVEVTDKGDVPEGYKVSRKEKRNFPLILESPSPNQTSLYFCASSRRQGNEKLFFGSGTQLSVL.

The chain employs TRBV13 and TRBJ2-5, with 14 bases identical to TRBD2. The CDR3 totals 16 residues. Germline V gives CDR1 PRHDT, CDR2 FYEKMQ (reference sequence). The J segment lost 4 bases and the V segment lost 3 bases, leaving 4 bases of the junction unmatched. In DNA, the CDR3 is TGTGCCAGCAGCTTGACTAGCGGGGGGGCGAGAGAGACCCAGTACTTC. Protein sequence: CASSLTSGGARETQYF.

The chain couples TRBV7-2 to TRBJ1-5, with D possibly being TRBD1 (6 bases). Trimming pared 1 base from V and 4 bases from J, leaving 8 bases between. The CDR3 contains 14 residues. The germline gives CDR1 SGHTA, CDR2 FQGNSA. The CDR3 protein is CASSLDQGNQPQHF. Written as DNA, the CDR3 is TGTGCCAGCAGCTTAGACCAGGGGAATCAGCCCCAGCATTTT. Drawing the rest from reference TRBV7-2 and TRBJ1-5, the complete variable domain is GAGVSQSPSNKVTEKGKDVELRCDPISGHTALYWYRQSLGQGLEFLIYFQGNSAPDKSGLPSDRFSAERTGGSVSTLTIQRTQQEDSAVYLCASSLDQGNQPQHFGDGTRLSIL.

V gene TRBV6-6 combines with J gene TRBJ1-3; no clear D. CDR3 length: 12 residues. Trimming pared 7 bases from V and 8 bases from J, leaving 12 bases between. CDR1 and CDR2 (germline): MNHNY, SVGAGI (reference sequence). The CDR3 region is CASTNLADTIYF. The CDR3 region has the DNA TGTGCCAGCACCAATTTGGCGGACACCATATATTTT.

The chain links TRBV20-1 to TRBJ2-5; D is perhaps TRBD2 (5 bases). Germline V lookup: CDR1 DFQATT, CDR2 SNEGSKA (reference sequence). The CDR3 is made up of 13 amino acids. The ends were cut back, 3 bases at V and 0 bases at J, with 8 bases in the middle. CDR3 DNA: TGCAGTGCTAGTGGACTTGACCAAGAGACCCAGTACTTC. It translates to CSASGLDQETQYF.

The chain employs TRBV2 and TRBJ1-2; maybe TRBD1 (6 bases). This CDR3 is built from 12 residues. V lost 4 bases, J lost 8 bases, and 11 bases lay in between. Looked up from germline, CDR1 is SNHLY and CDR2 is FYNNEI. In DNA, the CDR3 is TGTGCCAGCAGTGGGGCGGGGGCCGGCTACACCTTC. Protein product: CASSGAGAGYTF.

The CDR3 bases are TGTGCCAGCAGCTTGGGCTGGGGGCAAGGATCAGATACGCAGTATTTT. Protein product: CASSLGWGQGSDTQYF. The chain joins TRBV5-4 to TRBJ2-3; a weak D match, TRBD1 (6 bases). V was cut by 0 bases and J by 4 bases, with 15 bases left in between. The CDR3 runs to 16 residues. Per the germline V gene, CDR1 is SGHNT and CDR2 is YYREEE (reference sequence).